A selection of T cell receptor beta chains follows, all from one sample in a study of blood T cell repertoires in COVID-19. This table comes from immunoSEQ multiplex PCR, and its TCRdb copy is limited to in-frame clones, with some not included. In the table there are about 150,000 clones, around 87% of which are singletons. Sequenced sample: peripheral blood. Receptors originate from a man in his 60s with COVID-19, enrolled during active disease. CDR3s include the opening cysteine and the closing phenylalanine or tryptophan. The D gene is left open where the match is weak. Clone size is stated in some rows and not others, as once, few, many or a class when expanded.

d_gene	abundance	v_gene	j_gene	CDR3aa	CDR3nt
-	-	TRBV19	TRBJ1-1	CASSLRETEAFF	TGTGCCAGTAGTCTCCGGGAGACTGAAGCTTTCTTT
-	-	TRBV7-2	TRBJ2-1	CASSLVVAVGNEQFF	TGTGCCAGCAGCTTAGTGGTAGCTGTGGGCAATGAGCAGTTCTTC
-	-	TRBV9	TRBJ1-3	CASSVATGQKSGNTIYF	TGTGCCAGCAGCGTAGCTACTGGACAAAAATCTGGAAACACCATATATTTT
-	-	TRBV4-1	TRBJ1-1	CASSQEERGNTEAFF	TGCGCCAGCAGCCAAGAAGAACGGGGGAACACTGAAGCTTTCTTT
TRBD1	-	TRBV24-1	TRBJ1-5	CATSESGQGGKSNQPQHF	TGTGCCACCAGTGAGTCGGGACAGGGTGGAAAGAGCAATCAGCCCCAGCATTTT
-	-	TRBV6-2/TRBV6-3	TRBJ2-3	CASSYNGGTDTQYF	TGTGCCAGCAGTTACAACGGGGGCACAGATACGCAGTATTTT
-	-	TRBV19	TRBJ1-3	CASSISPGTGNTIYF	TGTGCCAGTAGTATAAGCCCGGGGACTGGAAACACCATATATTTT
TRBD1	-	TRBV11-3	TRBJ1-5	CASSRQGNQPQHF	TGTGCCAGCAGCCGACAGGGGAATCAGCCCCAGCATTTT
-	once	TRBV27	TRBJ1-1	CASSLSSGVTEAFF	TGTGCCAGCAGTTTATCTTCAGGGGTCACTGAAGCTTTCTTT
-	-	TRBV2	TRBJ1-5	CASRAGELQPQHF	TGTGCCAGCCGGGCAGGGGAGTTGCAGCCCCAGCATTTT
TRBD1	-	TRBV11-1	TRBJ2-7	CASSWDRGGSEQYF	TGTGCCAGCAGCTGGGACAGGGGAGGCTCCGAGCAGTACTTC
-	-	TRBV29-1	TRBJ1-1	CSVVSSNTEAFF	TGCAGCGTTGTTTCTTCCAACACTGAAGCTTTCTTT
TRBD1	-	TRBV7-6	TRBJ2-2	CASSSRTGRTGELFF	TGTGCCAGCAGCTCCCGGACAGGGCGCACCGGGGAGCTGTTTTTT
-	-	TRBV30	TRBJ1-2	CAWSSGLRGRGYTF	TGTGCCTGGAGCTCCGGGCTCAGGGGTCGAGGCTACACCTTC
-	few	TRBV6-5	TRBJ1-5	CASTGGNNQPQHF	TGTGCCAGCACTGGGGGGAACAATCAGCCCCAGCATTTT
TRBD2	-	TRBV5-1	TRBJ2-3	CASRASGTTDTQYF	TGCGCCAGCAGAGCTAGCGGGACTACAGATACGCAGTATTTT
TRBD1	-	TRBV5-6	TRBJ1-6	CASSLAQGYNSPLHF	TGTGCCAGCAGCTTGGCACAGGGGTATAATTCACCCCTCCACTTT
TRBD1	-	TRBV5-1	TRBJ2-1	CASSPDGRGNRYNEQFF	TGCGCCAGCAGCCCGGACGGCAGGGGGAATCGATACAATGAGCAGTTCTTC
-	-	TRBV12-5	TRBJ2-3	CASGLRDLDTQYF	TGTGCTAGTGGTTTGAGAGATCTCGATACGCAGTATTTT
TRBD2	-	TRBV19	TRBJ2-4	CASSIASASGGLAKNIQYF	TGTGCCAGTAGTATAGCTTCGGCTAGCGGGGGCCTAGCCAAAAACATTCAGTACTTC
-	-	TRBV6-6	TRBJ2-1	CASSEGRLNLF	TGTGCCAGCAGTGAGGGCCGCCTCAACCTCTTC
TRBD1	-	TRBV4-1	TRBJ1-2	CASSQAGTATNYGYTF	TGCGCCAGCAGCCAAGCGGGGACAGCTACTAACTATGGCTACACCTTC
TRBD1	-	TRBV13	TRBJ2-7	CASDRDRGLGEQYF	TGTGCCAGCGATCGGGACAGGGGGTTGGGAGAGCAGTACTTC
-	-	TRBV5-4	TRBJ2-1	CASSLVAANEQFF	TGTGCCAGCAGCTTGGTGGCGGCGAATGAGCAGTTCTTC
-	-	TRBV7-2	TRBJ2-1	CASSSHRSGNEQFF	TGTGCCAGCAGCTCCCATCGTAGCGGCAACGAGCAGTTCTTC
TRBD1	-	TRBV5-8	TRBJ1-3	CASSLDRATNTIYF	TGTGCCAGCAGTCTGGACAGGGCCACGAACACCATATATTTT